This T cell receptor (beta chain) was documented in a study of graft-versus-host responses after intestinal transplantation. Study-wide results and caveats: Some GvH clones appeared in ileal mucosa or blood before recipient bone marrow.

Profiling relied on immunoSEQ multiplex PCR, and the TCRdb table lists in-frame clones only, not all of them. The sample has 85,000 to 90,000 clones, under 90% seen once; the top ten hold 0.11%. Germline-derived CDR1 and CDR2 are SGHTS and YDEGEE. The CDR3 covers 15 residues. Trimming left V 2 bases short and J 0 bases short, with 9 bases between. This clone showed up just a few times. Its matching antigen is unknown. The receptor's source is a human donor who received an intestinal transplant. The starting material was unstimulated CD4+ T cells sorted from spleen or lymph node cells, obtained before intestinal transplant. This chain links TRBV5-8 with TRBJ1-3, with D uncertain. The CDR3 reads CASSFMAGSGNTIYF. CDR3 coding DNA: TGTGCCAGCAGCTTTATGGCAGGCTCTGGAAACACCATATATTTT.